Following are 5 T cell receptor beta chains from one sample sequenced in a study of T cells in Graves' hyperthyroidism and ophthalmopathy. Amplification targeted TCR beta CDR3 regions from RNA transcripts. Primed by the HTBI set, a first-round RT-PCR was run on the TCR CDR3. In TCRdb, the multiplex PCR reads were re-called with MiXCR into one record per CDR3 protein. This sample has around 280,000 distinct CDR3 sequences, with less than 15% found just once. Input material: blood. The source of these receptors is a woman aged 25 to 45 with Graves' hyperthyroidism that later progressed to Graves' ophthalmopathy.

This clonotype was found many times. This chain links TRBV30 with TRBJ2-5; 15 nucleotides match TRBD2. Germline lookup yields CDR1 GTSNPN and CDR2 SVGIG (reference sequence). The J segment lost 14 bases and the V segment lost 4 bases, leaving 11 bases of the junction unmatched. This CDR3 comprises 14 residues. The CDR3 region has the DNA TGTGCCTGGACTCCGGGACTAGCGGGAGGCGGGACATACTTC. Its translation is CAWTPGLAGGGTYF.

The table lists this clonotype with many counts. This chain connects TRBV6-1 to TRBJ1-2; 8 bases map to TRBD1. Germline V CDR1 and CDR2: MNHNS, SASEGT. V was clipped by 8 bases and J by 4 bases; unmatched bases: 12. The CDR3 extends over 15 amino acids. CDR3 loop: CASEQPGTGLYGYTF. As DNA, the CDR3 is TGTGCCAGCGAACAACCGGGGACAGGACTCTATGGCTACACCTTC.

This clonotype was observed a handful of times. The chain uses TRBV6-5 and TRBJ2-1, with D possibly being TRBD2 (5 bases). The V end lost 0 bases, the J end lost 5 bases, and 11 bases lay between the germline ends. Germline values: CDR1 MNHEY, CDR2 SVGAGI. This CDR3 has 15 residues. CDR3 protein: CASSYSRARNNEQFF. The CDR3 DNA reads TGTGCCAGCAGTTACTCGAGGGCTAGAAACAATGAGCAGTTCTTC.

This clonotype has a handful of counts. The genes are TRBV7-9 and TRBJ2-7; weak D call: TRBD1 (5 bases). The CDR3 is 13 amino acids. The V gene's germline CDR1 is SEHNR and CDR2 FQNEAQ (reference sequence). Trimming took off 5 bases at V and 6 bases at J, with 14 bases between the two ends. The CDR3 loop reads CASSLREKGEQYF. For the CDR3, the DNA is TGTGCCAGCAGCCTCAGGGAAAAAGGCGAGCAGTACTTC.

The V call is TRBV30, the J call TRBJ1-1; no clear D. Per germline, CDR1 GTSNPN and CDR2 SVGIG (reference sequence). The V gene lost 2 bases and the J gene lost 3 bases, with 7 bases spanning the gap. The CDR3 is 12 amino acids. Here the CDR3 reads CAWSPLYTEAFF. CDR3 in DNA: TGTGCCTGGAGTCCCCTTTACACTGAAGCTTTCTTT.